A single sample is the source of the 15 T cell receptor beta chains below, sequenced in a study of brain T cells in children with intractable seizures (dated by TCRdb to about 2021). The library was produced with the immunoSEQ multiplex PCR assay. TCRdb provides this immuneACCESS table in a form limited to in-frame rearrangements. Some clones are lacking; in checked studies, under half of them reflect an unresolved V gene, and why the rest are absent is not known. A total of hundreds of thousands of clones appear in this sample, 85% to 95% of them only once. The ten biggest clones cover 4.5% to 7% of the sample. The intended sense of this specimen's time point label: blood from clinic visit 5 months post-surgery; TSC patient then seizure free. The specimen comprised peripheral blood, sampled approximately 5 months after surgery. Receptors originate from a boy under three years old with tuberous sclerosis and intractable seizures.

Turning to this clone: The same CDR3 also results from other DNA sequences found in this sample. The chain is built from TRBV5-1 and TRBJ1-5; a possible D gene is TRBD1 (6 bases). This CDR3 contains 14 residues. The ends were cut back, 0 bases at V and 4 bases at J, with 8 bases in the middle. The V gene's germline CDR1 is SGHRS and CDR2 YFSETQ. CDR3 DNA: TGCGCCAGCAGCTTGGGTACAGGGAATCAGCCCCAGCATTTT. The encoded protein is CASSLGTGNQPQHF.

In its sample, this clone was seen once. The rearrangement joins TRBV28 to TRBJ1-1; 10 bases are shared with TRBD1. This CDR3 has 14 residues. Per the germline V gene, CDR1 is MDHEN and CDR2 is SYDVKM. Losses at the gene ends were 6 bases for V and 5 bases for J; bases not matched to a gene: 6. The CDR3 region is CASRPGTGVTEAFF. CDR3 coding DNA: TGTGCCAGCAGACCCGGGACAGGGGTTACTGAAGCTTTCTTT.

This chain uses TRBV21-1 with TRBJ1-2; the table's D call of TRBD1 was not tested on the DNA. TRBV21-1 is reported as a pseudogene. This CDR3 has 16 residues. CDR3 loop: CASSKMDRWPGYGYTF. Here the CDR3 DNA reads TGTGCCAGCAGCAAAATGGACAGGTGGCCAGGGTATGGCTACACCTTC.

The chain links TRBV9 to TRBJ2-7; D gene unclear. This CDR3 comprises 14 residues. The germline V gene encodes CDR1 SGDLS and CDR2 YYNGEE. V gave up 0 bases and J gave up 1 base, with 8 bases separating them. CDR3 sequence (DNA): TGTGCCAGCAGCGTAGCACCGCAGTCCTACGAGCAGTACTTC. Translated: CASSVAPQSYEQYF.

This chain uses TRBV3-1 (or the pseudogene TRBV3-2) with TRBJ2-7; no clear D gene. This CDR3 region has 16 residues. V lost 1 base and J lost 3, with 16 bases in between. Germline V gene lookup returns CDR1 LGHDT and CDR2 YNNKEL (reference sequence). The CDR3 region is CASSQAGRASHYEQYF. In DNA, the CDR3 is TGTGCCAGCAGCCAAGCGGGCCGGGCATCACACTACGAGCAGTACTTC.

This chain connects TRBV5-1 to TRBJ2-5; the D gene could be TRBD1 or TRBD2 (5 bases each). Germline V CDR1 and CDR2: SGHRS, YFSETQ. This CDR3 is 14 amino acids long. The ends were cut back, 7 bases at V and 5 bases at J, with 18 bases in the middle. This chain's CDR3 is CASQSGTPSETQYF. CDR3 sequence (DNA): TGCGCCAGCCAATCCGGGACCCCGTCTGAGACCCAGTACTTC.

The chain employs TRBV7-9 and TRBJ2-4; 11 nucleotides align to TRBD2. Unmatched junction bases numbered 9, after V lost 4 bases and J lost 4 bases. The CDR3 is 17 amino acids. CDR1 and CDR2 (germline): SEHNR, FQNEAQ (reference sequence). CDR3: CASSSRGLAGGKNIQYF. The CDR3, as DNA: TGTGCCAGCAGCTCCCGGGGCCTAGCGGGAGGTAAAAACATTCAGTACTTC.

The chain couples TRBV6-5 to TRBJ1-1, with D possibly matching TRBD1 (5 bases). Per the germline V gene, CDR1 is MNHEY and CDR2 is SVGAGI. There are 13 residues in the CDR3. Trimming removed 6 bases at V and 4 bases at J, with 12 bases between. Here the CDR3 reads CASRLSGGTEAFF. The CDR3 bases are TGTGCCAGCAGACTTTCGGGGGGCACTGAAGCTTTCTTT.

The chain employs TRBV5-6 and TRBJ2-7; D gene uncertain. V lost 0 bases and J lost 1, with 5 bases in between. The germline V gene has CDR1 SGHDT and CDR2 YYEEEE. The CDR3 is 13 amino acids. CDR3: CASSLGVSYEQYF. The CDR3 DNA follows: TGTGCCAGCAGCTTGGGGGTGTCCTACGAGCAGTACTTC.

This chain joins TRBV7-3 and TRBJ1-6; weak D call: TRBD1 (6 bases). The germline V and J ends were trimmed by 2 bases and 8 bases, with 25 bases remaining between them. Germline assignment: CDR1 SGHTA and CDR2 FQGTGA. The CDR3 has 19 residues. Here the CDR3 reads CASSLYRWGRGSSHSPLHF. DNA for the CDR3: TGTGCCAGCAGCTTATATCGGTGGGGGCGAGGGTCTTCCCATTCACCCCTCCACTTT.

This rearrangement joins TRBV28 to TRBJ1-6, with 8 nucleotides matching TRBD1. Losses at the gene ends were 3 bases for V and 6 bases for J; bases not matched to a gene: 10. This CDR3 has 17 residues. Germline assignment: CDR1 MDHEN and CDR2 SYDVKM. The CDR3 sequence: CASSFLRTGSGNSPLHF. The CDR3 DNA sequence: TGTGCCAGCAGTTTCCTTCGGACAGGGTCCGGTAATTCACCCCTCCACTTT.

In the case of this clone: Other DNA sequences from this sample encode an identical CDR3 as well. The chain has TRBV5-1 and TRBJ2-7, with a weak D call TRBD1 (6 bases). V was clipped by 0 bases and J by 2 bases, with 6 bases between them. Germline V lookup: CDR1 SGHRS, CDR2 YFSETQ. The CDR3 consists of 13 residues. The chain's CDR3 is CASSLDRAYEQYF. CDR3 DNA sequence: TGCGCCAGCAGCTTGGACAGGGCCTACGAGCAGTACTTC. The entire variable domain, with the rest obtained from reference TRBV5-1 and TRBJ2-7, is as follows: KAGVTQTPRYLIKTRGQQVTLSCSPISGHRSVSWYQQTPGQGLQFLFEYFSETQRNKGNFPGRFSGRQFSNSRSEMNVSTLELGDSALYLCASSLDRAYEQYFGPGTRLTVT.

V usage is TRBV27 and J usage is TRBJ1-5; 10 bases are shared with TRBD1. Per the germline V gene, CDR1 is MNHEY and CDR2 is SMNVEV (reference sequence). The length of the CDR3 is 15 residues. V dropped 4 bases and J dropped 7; count of bases not matched to a gene: 7. The CDR3 region is CASSSYRDRGQPQHF. The CDR3 DNA is TGTGCCAGCAGTTCCTACAGGGACAGGGGACAGCCCCAGCATTTT.

This chain connects TRBV4-1 to TRBJ1-1, with D uncertain. The CDR3 totals 15 residues. Germline V gene sequence: CDR1 MGHRA, CDR2 YSYEKL. With 1 base removed from V and 0 bases from J, the gap between germline ends came to 9 bases. CDR3: CASSQGPRVNTEAFF. CDR3 DNA: TGCGCCAGCAGCCAAGGACCCCGCGTGAACACTGAAGCTTTCTTT.

This clone was seen just once. J is TRBJ2-3 and V is TRBV2; D perhaps matches TRBD1 (6 bases). Germline CDR1 SNHLY, CDR2 FYNNEI. The length of the CDR3 is 14 residues. V was pared by 6 bases and J by 3 bases, with 13 bases between. The CDR3: CASRADSATDTQYF. CDR3 DNA: TGTGCCAGCAGAGCGGACAGTGCGACAGATACGCAGTATTTT.